These 11 T cell receptor beta chains were all obtained from the same sample, sequenced in a study of technical replicates of blood from a few donors. Data came from immunoSEQ multiplex PCR; TCRdb stores just in-frame clones and leaves some out. The sample lists roughly 68,000 clones, approximately 90% occurring once. The material sequenced was T cells isolated from PBMCs. The origin of the receptors is a human donor in good health.

This chain links TRBV5-1 with TRBJ2-7, with D possibly being TRBD1 (5 bases). This CDR3 contains 15 residues. Trimming pared 0 bases from V and 3 bases from J, leaving 13 bases between. The germline V gene has CDR1 SGHRS and CDR2 YFSETQ. Here the CDR3 DNA reads TGCGCCAGCAGCTTGGACAGGCCTGGAGACTACGAGCAGTACTTC. Protein sequence: CASSLDRPGDYEQYF.

The chain recombines TRBV4-1 with TRBJ1-1, with D perhaps matching TRBD1 (5 bases). Germline CDR1 is MGHRA and CDR2 is YSYEKL. With 5 bases removed from V and 6 bases from J, the gap between germline ends came to 13 bases. This CDR3 is 13 amino acids long. The CDR3 region is CASSFQGNPEAFF. CDR3 in DNA: TGCGCCAGCAGCTTCCAGGGAAATCCTGAAGCTTTCTTT.

The V gene is TRBV6-5, the J gene TRBJ1-3; 8 bases match TRBD1. Trimming at V came to 9 bases and at J to 0 bases, leaving 7 bases not matched to a gene. The CDR3 is made up of 15 amino acids. Germline V gives CDR1 MNHEY, CDR2 SVGAGI. CDR3 nucleotide sequence: TGTGCCAGTACCAGGGGGCCCAGCTCTGGAAACACCATATATTTT. Its translation: CASTRGPSSGNTIYF.

The chain uses TRBV7-8 and TRBJ2-7, with TRBD2 matching over 10 bases. The germline CDR1 and CDR2 sequences are SGHVS and FQNEAQ. J was trimmed by 4 bases and V by 2 bases; bases with no gene match: 11. The CDR3 runs 17 residues. The CDR3: CASSLLTFSGRFYEQYF. CDR3 in DNA: TGTGCCAGCAGCTTACTAACCTTTAGCGGGAGGTTTTACGAGCAGTACTTC.

The gene calls are TRBV5-6 and TRBJ2-7, with 10 bases identical to TRBD2. Germline assignment: CDR1 SGHDT and CDR2 YYEEEE. This CDR3 has 16 amino acids. J was trimmed by 6 bases and V by 0 bases; bases with no gene match: 9. Written as DNA, the CDR3 is TGTGCCAGCAGCTTGGAGCTAGCGGGAGACTTAGGCGAGCAGTACTTC. It translates to CASSLELAGDLGEQYF.

A single count supports this clone. This rearrangement joins TRBV4-1 to TRBJ2-3; 12 bases map to TRBD2. The CDR3 is made up of 16 amino acids. Germline V CDR1 and CDR2: MGHRA, YSYEKL. Unmatched junction bases numbered 4, after V lost 2 bases and J lost 4 bases. In DNA, the CDR3 is TGCGCCAGCAGCCAACTACGACTAGCGGGGGCAGATACGCAGTATTTT. Encoded protein: CASSQLRLAGADTQYF.

V is TRBV19 and J is TRBJ2-7, with 9 nucleotides matching TRBD1. CDR1 and CDR2 (germline): LNHDA, SQIVND (reference sequence). The CDR3 sequence is 14 residues long. J was trimmed by 3 bases and V by 3 bases; bases with no gene match: 3. CDR3 region: CASSIGTGFYEQYF. CDR3 in DNA: TGTGCCAGTAGTATCGGGACAGGGTTCTACGAGCAGTACTTC.

The V call is TRBV10-2, the J call TRBJ1-5; D is perhaps TRBD1 (6 bases). Trimming took off 3 bases at V and 6 bases at J, with 12 bases between the two ends. The CDR3 runs 14 residues. Germline CDR1 reads WSHSY; CDR2 reads SAAADI. The CDR3 reads CASSESRGGQPQHF. In DNA, the CDR3 is TGCGCCAGCAGTGAATCCAGGGGTGGTCAGCCCCAGCATTTT.

The V and J genes are TRBV28 and TRBJ2-6; tentative D call: TRBD1 (5 bases). V shed 6 bases and J shed 0 bases, with 18 bases lying between them. Germline-derived CDR1 and CDR2 are MDHEN and SYDVKM. This CDR3 contains 18 residues. CDR3 sequence reads: CASRPDPGSSSGANVLTF. Here the CDR3 DNA reads TGTGCCAGCAGACCGGATCCAGGGTCAAGCTCTGGGGCCAACGTCCTGACTTTC.

The V and J genes are TRBV7-2 and TRBJ1-1; D uncertain. V lost 1 base and J lost 1, with 7 bases in between. The CDR3 has 14 residues. Per the germline V gene, CDR1 is SGHTA and CDR2 is FQGNSA. CDR3 in DNA: TGTGCCAGCAGCTTAGAGATCGGGAACACTGAAGCTTTCTTT. Translated: CASSLEIGNTEAFF.

This clone was recorded once. V gene TRBV7-9 combines with J gene TRBJ2-3, with 16 positions matching TRBD2. J gave up 0 bases and V 5 bases, and 5 bases lay outside the gene matches. CDR3 length: 18 amino acids. Germline CDR1 is SEHNR and CDR2 is FQNEAQ (reference sequence). The CDR3 sequence is CASSLGLAGGLSTDTQYF. The CDR3 DNA sequence: TGTGCCAGCAGCCTGGGACTAGCGGGAGGGCTTAGCACAGATACGCAGTATTTT.